This is a list of T cell receptor beta chains from one sample in a study of neurological immune-mediated disorders. From the 5' RACE reads, TCRdb called clonotypes with MiXCR, one entry per CDR3 protein. The sample has about 58,000 distinct CDR3 sequences; 3% to 4% are singletons. Source material: PBMCs. These receptors came from a woman aged 55-70 years with multiple sclerosis. Both conserved end residues are part of each CDR3. The D gene is left open where the match is weak. Expanded clones get a size class; other rows say once, few or many, or leave the size out.

j_gene	d_gene	abundance	len	v_gene	CDR3nt	CDR3aa
TRBJ1-4	.	few	15	TRBV7-9	TGTGCCAGCAGACCGAGCGCGCCGGTTGGGGAAAAACTGTTTTTT	CASRPSAPVGEKLFF
TRBJ2-7	.	many	13	TRBV9	TGTGCCAGCAGCAAAGGAAGCTCCTACGAGCAGTACTTC	CASSKGSSYEQYF
TRBJ1-2	.	many	14	TRBV14	TGTGCCAGCAGCCAAGGGTATCACTACCATGGCTACACCTTC	CASSQGYHYHGYTF
TRBJ2-1	TRBD2	many	16	TRBV7-2	TGTGCCAGCAGCTTAGCCGTCGGGGGGTCCTACAATGAGCAGTTCTTC	CASSLAVGGSYNEQFF
TRBJ2-2	TRBD2	many	15	TRBV28	TGTGCCAGCAGTCCCGGACTAGCGGAGACCGGGGAGCTGTTTTTT	CASSPGLAETGELFF
TRBJ2-1	TRBD1	many	15	TRBV7-2	TGTGCCAGCAGCAAGACAGGGAGCTCCTACAATGAGCAGTTCTTC	CASSKTGSSYNEQFF
TRBJ2-7	.	many	14	TRBV18	TGTGCCAGCTCACTGACCCCGGACATCCACGAGCAGTACTTC	CASSLTPDIHEQYF
TRBJ2-5	.	many	14	TRBV2	TGTGCCAGTCACACTCAGGGAACCAAGGGGACCCAGTACTTC	CASHTQGTKGTQYF
TRBJ2-7	TRBD2	.	14	TRBV20-1	TGCAGTGCTAGCACTAGCGGGCTTGCCTACGAGCAGTACTTC	CSASTSGLAYEQYF
TRBJ2-7	TRBD1	many	14	TRBV5-1	TGCGCCAGCAGCGCCGGGACAGGCACCTACGAGCAGTACTTC	CASSAGTGTYEQYF
TRBJ1-1	.	many	14	TRBV20-1	TGCAGTGCTAGAGAGGGGACGGAAAACACTGAAGCTTTCTTT	CSAREGTENTEAFF
TRBJ1-3	.	many	13	TRBV7-2	TGTGCCAGCAGCCCCCGGGACGTGGACACCATATATTTT	CASSPRDVDTIYF
TRBJ2-7	TRBD1	many	15	TRBV6-5	TGTGCCAGCAGTCTTGTACCGGGACAGAGATACGAGCAGTACTTC	CASSLVPGQRYEQYF
TRBJ2-3	TRBD1	few	14	TRBV5-1	TGCGCCAGCAGCCTCGGACAGGGTCCAGATACGCAGTATTTT	CASSLGQGPDTQYF
TRBJ1-5	.	many	16	TRBV12-3/TRBV12-4	TGTGCCAGCAGTTTAGCGTTGGGGGGGATCGATCAGCCCCAGCATTTT	CASSLALGGIDQPQHF
TRBJ1-4	.	many	12	TRBV20-1	TGCAGTGCTAGGATCGGCAGGGAAAAACTGTTTTTT	CSARIGREKLFF
TRBJ1-1	.	many	16	TRBV7-9	TGTGCCAGCAGCTTAGGAATGTCAATCATGAACACTGAAGCTTTCTTT	CASSLGMSIMNTEAFF
TRBJ2-1	TRBD2	many	15	TRBV7-2	TGTGCCAGCAGCTTAGGGACTAGCTGGATCAATGAGCAGTTCTTC	CASSLGTSWINEQFF
TRBJ1-2	.	many	16	TRBV3-1	TGTGCCAGCAGCACCCGGCGGACAGAGAGACTCTATGGCTACACCTTC	CASSTRRTERLYGYTF
TRBJ2-1	.	many	16	TRBV5-1	TGCGCCAGCAGCTTGGTTCCGTGGCAGGGACGGAGTGAGCAGTTCTTC	CASSLVPWQGRSEQFF
TRBJ1-6	TRBD1	many	16	TRBV2	TGTGCCAGCAGTGCGCGAGGACAGGCCTATAATTCACCCCTCCACTTT	CASSARGQAYNSPLHF
TRBJ2-1	TRBD1	many	16	TRBV20-1	TGCAGTGCTGTCCTCGGGACAGGGTTGTATTACAATGAGCAGTTCTTC	CSAVLGTGLYYNEQFF
TRBJ2-5	.	many	12	TRBV7-3	TGTGCCAGCAGCTCCCTCGGAGAGACCCAGTACTTC	CASSSLGETQYF
TRBJ1-6	TRBD1	few	14	TRBV7-2	TGTGCCAGCAGCCCCACAGGGGGCAATTCACACCTCCACTTT	CASSPTGGNSHLHF